This TCR beta chain comes out of a study of T cell repertoires in cytomegalovirus infection. Background on the study: CMV infection plus the matching HLA type was flagged by public TCR beta signatures. The study's findings and limits: CMV carriers with the relevant HLA were identified by cumulative public TCR beta family frequency. In two of eight donors, the top clonotype was HLA-C-restricted CMV-specific.

This clonotype was seen at least ten times. Its antigen is not identified. The germline V gene encodes CDR1 SGHTA and CDR2 FQGNSA. Trimming left V 4 bases short and J 9 bases short, with 9 bases between. This CDR3 is built from 11 residues. TCRdb processed the reads anew with MiXCR; each CDR3 protein has one entry. The sample holds about 190,000 distinct CDR3 sequences; about 30% are singletons and the top ten take approximately 31%. The chain joins TRBV7-2 to TRBJ1-1; maybe TRBD1 (5 bases). The receptor comes from a human donor in good health (CMV status not recorded). Some clones in this sample may be carry-over from other donors' samples. The sample comprised PBMCs. This CDR3 reads CASSSGHQAFF. CDR3 nucleotide sequence: TGTGCCAGCAGCTCTGGACACCAAGCTTTCTTT.